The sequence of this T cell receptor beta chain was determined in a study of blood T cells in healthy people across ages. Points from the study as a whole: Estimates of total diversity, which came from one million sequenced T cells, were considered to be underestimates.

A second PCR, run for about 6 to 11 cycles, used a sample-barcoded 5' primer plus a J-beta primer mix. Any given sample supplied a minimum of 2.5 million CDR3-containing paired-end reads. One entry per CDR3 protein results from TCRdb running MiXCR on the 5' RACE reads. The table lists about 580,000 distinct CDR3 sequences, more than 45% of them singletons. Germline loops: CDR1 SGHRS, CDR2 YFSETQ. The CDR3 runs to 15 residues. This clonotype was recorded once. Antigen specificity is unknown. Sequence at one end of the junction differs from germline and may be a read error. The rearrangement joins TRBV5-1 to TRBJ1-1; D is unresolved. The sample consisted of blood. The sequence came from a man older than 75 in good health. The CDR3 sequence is CANSARASTATEAFF. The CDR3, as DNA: TGCGCCAACAGCGCCCGGGCCTCGACTGCCACTGAAGCTTTCTTT.